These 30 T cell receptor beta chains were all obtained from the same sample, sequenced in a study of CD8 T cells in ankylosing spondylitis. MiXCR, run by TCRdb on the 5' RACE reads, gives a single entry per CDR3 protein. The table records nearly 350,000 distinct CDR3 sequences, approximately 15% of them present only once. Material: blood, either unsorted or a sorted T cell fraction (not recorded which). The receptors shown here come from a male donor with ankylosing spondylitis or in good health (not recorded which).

CDR3 in amino acids: CASSFIGLAGGPGTGELFF. The CDR3 DNA reads as TGTGCCAGCAGCTTTATTGGACTAGCGGGAGGGCCGGGGACCGGGGAGCTGTTTTTT. The chain links TRBV5-4 to TRBJ2-2; 15 nucleotides agree with TRBD2. The V and J ends lost 2 bases and 5 bases, in that order; junction bases with no gene match: 10. The CDR3 runs to 19 residues. CDR1 and CDR2 (germline): SGHNT, YYREEE (reference sequence).

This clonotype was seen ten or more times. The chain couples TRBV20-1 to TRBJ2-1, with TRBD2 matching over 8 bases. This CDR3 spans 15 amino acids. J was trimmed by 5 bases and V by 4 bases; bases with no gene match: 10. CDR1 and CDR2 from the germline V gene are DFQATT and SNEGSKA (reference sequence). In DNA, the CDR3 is TGCAGTGCTACGGGAGGGTCCTCTCGAAACAATGAGCAGTTCTTC. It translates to CSATGGSSRNNEQFF.

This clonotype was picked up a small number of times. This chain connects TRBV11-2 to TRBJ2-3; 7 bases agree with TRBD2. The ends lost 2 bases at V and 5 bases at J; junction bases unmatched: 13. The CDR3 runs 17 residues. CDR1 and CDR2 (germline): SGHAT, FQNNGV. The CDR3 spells CASSLQAGSGHRDTQYF. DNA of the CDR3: TGTGCCAGCAGCTTACAGGCGGGTAGCGGGCACCGAGATACGCAGTATTTT. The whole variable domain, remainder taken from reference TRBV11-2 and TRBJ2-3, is EAGVAQSPRYKIIEKRQSVAFWCNPISGHATLYWYQQILGQGPKLLIQFQNNGVVDDSQLPKDRFSAERLKGVDSTLKIQPAKLEDSAVYLCASSLQAGSGHRDTQYFGPGTRLTVL.

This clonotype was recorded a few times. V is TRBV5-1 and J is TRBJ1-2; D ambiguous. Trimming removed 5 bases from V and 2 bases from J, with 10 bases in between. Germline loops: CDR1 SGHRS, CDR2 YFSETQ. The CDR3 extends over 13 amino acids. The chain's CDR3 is CASSEEPNYGYTF. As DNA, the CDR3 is TGCGCCAGCAGTGAGGAGCCCAACTATGGCTACACCTTC.

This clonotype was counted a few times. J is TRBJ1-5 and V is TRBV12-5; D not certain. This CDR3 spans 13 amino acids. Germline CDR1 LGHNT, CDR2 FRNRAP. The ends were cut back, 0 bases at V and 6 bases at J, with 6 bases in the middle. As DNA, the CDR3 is TGTGCTAGTGGTTTGGTACTCCCTCAGCCCCAGCATTTT. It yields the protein CASGLVLPQPQHF.

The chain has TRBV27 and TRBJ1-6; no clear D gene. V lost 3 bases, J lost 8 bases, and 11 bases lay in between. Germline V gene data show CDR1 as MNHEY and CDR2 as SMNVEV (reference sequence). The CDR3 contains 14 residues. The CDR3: CASSFRGVHSPLHF. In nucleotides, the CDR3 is TGTGCCAGCAGTTTCCGAGGAGTCCATTCACCCCTCCACTTT.

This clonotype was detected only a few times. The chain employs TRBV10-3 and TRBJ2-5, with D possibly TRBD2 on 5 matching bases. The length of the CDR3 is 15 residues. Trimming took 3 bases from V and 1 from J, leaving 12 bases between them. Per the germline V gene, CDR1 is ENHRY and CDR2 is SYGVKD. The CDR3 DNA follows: TGTGCCATCAGTGAAGAGTTGCGGGCCCAAGAGACCCAGTACTTC. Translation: CAISEELRAQETQYF.

CDR3 sequence reads: CASSQLTGVGKAFF. In nucleotides, the CDR3 is TGCGCCAGCAGCCAACTCACAGGGGTTGGAAAAGCTTTCTTT. The chain has TRBV4-1 and TRBJ1-1; TRBD1 matches at 7 bases. V lost 2 bases to trimming and J lost 9 bases; unmatched junction nucleotides: 9. The CDR3 loop spans 14 amino acids. Per the germline V gene, CDR1 is MGHRA and CDR2 is YSYEKL.

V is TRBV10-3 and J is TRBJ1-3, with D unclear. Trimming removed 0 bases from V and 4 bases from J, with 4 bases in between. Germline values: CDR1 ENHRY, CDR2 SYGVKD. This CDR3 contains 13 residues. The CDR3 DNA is TGTGCCATCAGTGAGTCAGGAGGAAACACCATATATTTT. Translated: CAISESGGNTIYF.

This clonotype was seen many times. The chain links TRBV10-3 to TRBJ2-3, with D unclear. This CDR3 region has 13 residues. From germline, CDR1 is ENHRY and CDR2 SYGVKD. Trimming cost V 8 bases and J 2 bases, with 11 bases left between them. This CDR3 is CAIGVEFTDTQYF. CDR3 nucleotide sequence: TGTGCCATCGGAGTAGAGTTCACAGATACGCAGTATTTT.

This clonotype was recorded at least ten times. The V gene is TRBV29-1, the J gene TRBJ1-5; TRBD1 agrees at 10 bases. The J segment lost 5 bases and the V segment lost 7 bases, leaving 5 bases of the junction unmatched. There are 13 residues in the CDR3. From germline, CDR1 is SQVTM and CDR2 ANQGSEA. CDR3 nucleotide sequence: TGCAGCGCTCGGGACAGGGGTGATCAGCCCCAGCATTTT. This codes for CSARDRGDQPQHF.

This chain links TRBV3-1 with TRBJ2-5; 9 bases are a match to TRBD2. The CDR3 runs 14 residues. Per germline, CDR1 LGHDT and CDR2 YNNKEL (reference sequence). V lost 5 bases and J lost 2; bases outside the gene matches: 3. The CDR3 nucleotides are TGTGCCAGCAGCGCCAGCGGGAGGCAAGAGACCCAGTACTTC. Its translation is CASSASGRQETQYF.

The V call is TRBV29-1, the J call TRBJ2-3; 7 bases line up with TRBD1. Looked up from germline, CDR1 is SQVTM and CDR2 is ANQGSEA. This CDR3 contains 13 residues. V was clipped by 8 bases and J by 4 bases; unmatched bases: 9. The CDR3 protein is CSYRQGGSDTQYF. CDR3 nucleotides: TGCAGCTATCGACAGGGTGGTTCAGATACGCAGTATTTT.

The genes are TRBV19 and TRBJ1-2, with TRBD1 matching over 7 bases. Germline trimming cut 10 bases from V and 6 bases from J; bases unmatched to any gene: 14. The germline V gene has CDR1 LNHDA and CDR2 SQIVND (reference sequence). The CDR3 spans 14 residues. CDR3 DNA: TGTGCCACTCAGCAGGCACAGGGGACCCATGGCTACACCTTC. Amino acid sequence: CATQQAQGTHGYTF. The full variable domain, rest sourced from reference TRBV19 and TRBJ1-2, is DGGITQSPKYLFRKEGQNVTLSCEQNLNHDAMYWYRQDPGQGLRLIYYSQIVNDFQKGDIAEGYSVSREKKESFPLTVTSAQKNPTAFYLCATQQAQGTHGYTFGSGTRLTVV.

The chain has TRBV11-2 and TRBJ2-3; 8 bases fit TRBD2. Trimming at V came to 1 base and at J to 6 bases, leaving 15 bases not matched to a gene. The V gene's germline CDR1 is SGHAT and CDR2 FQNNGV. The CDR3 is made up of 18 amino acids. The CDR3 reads CASSLVLGAAGDTDTQYF. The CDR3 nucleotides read TGTGCCAGCAGCTTAGTATTGGGGGCAGCGGGAGACACCGATACGCAGTATTTT.

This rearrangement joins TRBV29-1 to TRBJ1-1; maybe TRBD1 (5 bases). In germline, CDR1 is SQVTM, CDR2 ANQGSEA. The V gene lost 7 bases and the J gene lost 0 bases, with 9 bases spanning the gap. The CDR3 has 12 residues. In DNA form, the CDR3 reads TGCAGCGCAGGGACTGTGAACACTGAAGCTTTCTTT. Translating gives CSAGTVNTEAFF.

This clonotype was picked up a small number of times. The CDR3, as DNA: TGTGCCAGCACCTCGAGACTAGCGGGAGGAAATTCCTACAATGAGCAGTTCTTC. Its translation: CASTSRLAGGNSYNEQFF. This sequence joins TRBV2 and TRBJ2-1; 13 positions match TRBD2. This CDR3 is built from 18 residues. Germline values: CDR1 SNHLY, CDR2 FYNNEI. The V and J ends lost 7 bases and 1 base, in that order; junction bases with no gene match: 10.

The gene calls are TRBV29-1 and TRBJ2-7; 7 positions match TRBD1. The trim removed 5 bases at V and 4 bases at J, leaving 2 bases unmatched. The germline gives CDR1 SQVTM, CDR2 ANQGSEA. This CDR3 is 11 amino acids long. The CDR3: CSVQGEYEQYF. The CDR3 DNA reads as TGCAGCGTTCAGGGGGAGTACGAGCAGTACTTC.

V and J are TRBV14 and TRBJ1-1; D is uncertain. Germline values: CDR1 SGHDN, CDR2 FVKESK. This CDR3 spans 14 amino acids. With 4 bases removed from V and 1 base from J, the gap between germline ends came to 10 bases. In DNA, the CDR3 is TGTGCCAGCAGCCGGGTATCACAGAACACTGAAGCTTTCTTT. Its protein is CASSRVSQNTEAFF. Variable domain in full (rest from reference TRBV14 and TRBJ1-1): EAGVTQFPSHSVIEKGQTVTLRCDPISGHDNLYWYRRVMGKEIKFLLHFVKESKQDESGMPNNRFLAERTGGTYSTLKVQPAELEDSGVYFCASSRVSQNTEAFFGQGTRLTVV.

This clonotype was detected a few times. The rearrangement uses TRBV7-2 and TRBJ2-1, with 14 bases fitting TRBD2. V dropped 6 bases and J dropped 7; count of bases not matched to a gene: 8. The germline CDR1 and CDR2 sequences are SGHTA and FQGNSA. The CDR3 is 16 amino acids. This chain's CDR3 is CASRMTSGGGINEQFF. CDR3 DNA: TGTGCCAGCAGGATGACTAGCGGGGGGGGAATTAATGAGCAGTTCTTC.

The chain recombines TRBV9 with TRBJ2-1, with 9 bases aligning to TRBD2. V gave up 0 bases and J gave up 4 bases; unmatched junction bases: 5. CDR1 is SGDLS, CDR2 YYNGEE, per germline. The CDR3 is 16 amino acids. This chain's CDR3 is CASSVGGGALYNEQFF. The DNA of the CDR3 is TGTGCCAGCAGCGTAGGCGGGGGGGCCCTATACAATGAGCAGTTCTTC.

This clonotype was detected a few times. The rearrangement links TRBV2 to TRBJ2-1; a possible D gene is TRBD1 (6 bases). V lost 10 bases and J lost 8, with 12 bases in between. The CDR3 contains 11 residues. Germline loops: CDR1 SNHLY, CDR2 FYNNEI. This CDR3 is CATQGGDEQFF. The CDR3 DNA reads TGTGCCACCCAAGGGGGTGATGAGCAGTTCTTC. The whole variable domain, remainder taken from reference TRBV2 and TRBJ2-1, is EPEVTQTPSHQVTQMGQEVILRCVPISNHLYFYWYRQILGQKVEFLVSFYNNEISEKSEIFDDQFSVERPDGSNFTLKIRSTKLEDSAMYFCATQGGDEQFFGPGTRLTVL.

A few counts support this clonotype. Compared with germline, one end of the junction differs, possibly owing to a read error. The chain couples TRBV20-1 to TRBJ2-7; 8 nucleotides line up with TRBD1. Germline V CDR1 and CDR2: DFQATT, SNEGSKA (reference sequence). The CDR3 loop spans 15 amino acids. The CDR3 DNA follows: TGCAGTGCTAGAGATCCCAGGGGGCTGTCCTCCGAGCAGTACTTC. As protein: CSARDPRGLSSEQYF.

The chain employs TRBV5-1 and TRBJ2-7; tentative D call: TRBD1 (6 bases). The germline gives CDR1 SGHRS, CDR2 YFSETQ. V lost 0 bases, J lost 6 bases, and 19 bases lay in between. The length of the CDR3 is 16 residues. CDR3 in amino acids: CASSLAFTEQGSEQYF. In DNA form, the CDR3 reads TGCGCCAGCAGCTTGGCCTTTACAGAACAGGGTAGCGAGCAGTACTTC.

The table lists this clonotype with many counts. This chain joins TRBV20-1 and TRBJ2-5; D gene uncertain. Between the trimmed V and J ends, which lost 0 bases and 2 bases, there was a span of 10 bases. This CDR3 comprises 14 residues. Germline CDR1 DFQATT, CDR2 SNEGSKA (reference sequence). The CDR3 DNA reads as TGCAGTGCTAGAGAAAAGTGGCAGCAAGAGACCCAGTACTTC. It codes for CSAREKWQQETQYF.

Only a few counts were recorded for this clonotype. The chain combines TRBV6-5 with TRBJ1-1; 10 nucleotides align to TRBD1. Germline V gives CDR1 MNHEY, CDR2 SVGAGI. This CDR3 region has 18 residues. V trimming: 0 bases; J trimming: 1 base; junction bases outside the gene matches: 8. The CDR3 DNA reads TGTGCCAGCAGTTACTCCTCCTGGAGGGACAGGGGGAACACTGAAGCTTTCTTT. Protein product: CASSYSSWRDRGNTEAFF.

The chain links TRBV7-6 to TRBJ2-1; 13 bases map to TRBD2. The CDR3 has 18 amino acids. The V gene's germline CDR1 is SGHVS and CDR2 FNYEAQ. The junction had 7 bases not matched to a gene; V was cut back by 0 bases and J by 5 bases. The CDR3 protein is CASSLAPPGLAGHNEQFF. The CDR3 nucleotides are TGTGCCAGCAGCTTAGCCCCACCGGGACTAGCGGGACACAATGAGCAGTTCTTC.

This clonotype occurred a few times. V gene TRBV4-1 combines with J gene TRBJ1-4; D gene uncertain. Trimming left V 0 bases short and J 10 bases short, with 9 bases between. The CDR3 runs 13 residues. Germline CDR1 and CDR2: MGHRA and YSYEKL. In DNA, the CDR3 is TGCGCCAGCAGCCAAGACCCCCGTGGAAAACTGTTTTTT. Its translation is CASSQDPRGKLFF.

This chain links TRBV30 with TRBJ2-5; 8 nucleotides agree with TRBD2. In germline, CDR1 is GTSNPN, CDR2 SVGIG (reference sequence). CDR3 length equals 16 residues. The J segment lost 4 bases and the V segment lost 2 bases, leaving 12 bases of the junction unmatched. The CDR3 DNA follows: TGTGCCTGGAGTTCACGCGGGACTAGAAGGAGAGAGACCCAGTACTTC. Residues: CAWSSRGTRRRETQYF.

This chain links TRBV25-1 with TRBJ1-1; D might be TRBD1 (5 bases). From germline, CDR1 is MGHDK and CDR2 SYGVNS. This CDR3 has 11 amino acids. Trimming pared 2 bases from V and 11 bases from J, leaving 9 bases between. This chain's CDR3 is CASSEGGEAFF. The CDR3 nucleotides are TGTGCCAGCAGTGAAGGAGGGGAGGCTTTCTTT. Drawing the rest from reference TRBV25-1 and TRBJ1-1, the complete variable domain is EADIYQTPRYLVIGTGKKITLECSQTMGHDKMYWYQQDPGMELHLIHYSYGVNSTEKGDLSSESTVSRIRTEHFPLTLESARPSHTSQYLCASSEGGEAFFGQGTRLTVV.